The sequence of this TCR beta chain was determined in a study of T cell repertoires in aging, cancer and after chemotherapy. Study at large: The full dataset contained several million TCR reads. Study results and limitations: Age-matched healthy donors had significantly more diverse, less clonal blood TCR repertoires than untreated cancer patients. In each cancer cohort, median generation probability increased across chemotherapy, suggesting thymic output rebounded. The repertoire data cannot show anything about immunological memory following chemotherapy.

By sample share, this clonotype is medium-sized. Antigen specificity is unknown. The template was genomic DNA from peripheral blood, not RNA. TRB rearrangements spanning V, D and J were amplified using mixed TRB-A/B primers. TCRdb redid the calling of the multiplex PCR reads with MiXCR, one entry per CDR3 protein. The sample records about 10,000 distinct CDR3 sequences, less than 30% being singletons. Sequencing was performed on blood. The TCR comes from a human donor in good health.

In nucleotides, the CDR3 is TGTGCCAGCCAACTAGCGGGTGTACGGGATACGCAGTATTTT. Its protein is CASQLAGVRDTQYF. The genes are TRBV27 and TRBJ2-3; 9 positions agree with TRBD2. Germline values: CDR1 MNHEY, CDR2 SMNVEV (reference sequence). The trim removed 8 bases at V and 6 bases at J, leaving 9 bases unmatched. The CDR3 is 14 amino acids.